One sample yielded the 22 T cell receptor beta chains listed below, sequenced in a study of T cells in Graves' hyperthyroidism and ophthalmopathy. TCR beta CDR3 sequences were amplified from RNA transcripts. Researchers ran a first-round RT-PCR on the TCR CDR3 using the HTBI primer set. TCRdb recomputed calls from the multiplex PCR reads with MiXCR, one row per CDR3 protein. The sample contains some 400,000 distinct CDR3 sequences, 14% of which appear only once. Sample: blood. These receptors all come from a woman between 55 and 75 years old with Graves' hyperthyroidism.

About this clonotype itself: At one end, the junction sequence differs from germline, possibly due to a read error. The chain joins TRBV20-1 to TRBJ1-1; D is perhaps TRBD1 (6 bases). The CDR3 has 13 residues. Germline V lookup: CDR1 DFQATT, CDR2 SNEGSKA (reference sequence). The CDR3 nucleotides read TGCAGTGCTAGGAACAGGGTGGGCACTAAAGCTTTCTTT. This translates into CSARNRVGTKAFF.

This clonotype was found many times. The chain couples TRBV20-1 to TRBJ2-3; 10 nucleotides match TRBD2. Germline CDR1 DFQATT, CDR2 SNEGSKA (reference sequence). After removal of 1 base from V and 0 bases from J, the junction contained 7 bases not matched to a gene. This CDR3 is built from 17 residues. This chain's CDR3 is CSARGAGLAVSTDTQYF. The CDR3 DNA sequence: TGCAGTGCTAGAGGAGCCGGACTAGCGGTTAGCACAGATACGCAGTATTTT.

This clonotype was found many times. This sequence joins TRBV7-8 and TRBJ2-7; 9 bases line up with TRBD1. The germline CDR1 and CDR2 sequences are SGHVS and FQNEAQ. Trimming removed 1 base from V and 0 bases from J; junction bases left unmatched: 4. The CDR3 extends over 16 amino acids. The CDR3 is CASSLGTGQGSYEQYF. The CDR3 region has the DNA TGTGCCAGCAGCTTAGGGACGGGACAGGGCTCCTACGAGCAGTACTTC.

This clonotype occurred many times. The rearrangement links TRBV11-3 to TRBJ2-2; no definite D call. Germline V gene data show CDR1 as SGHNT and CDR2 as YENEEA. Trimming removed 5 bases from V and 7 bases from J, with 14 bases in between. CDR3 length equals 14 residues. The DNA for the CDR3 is TGTGCCAGCAGCGTATCCAGGAAGGGCGGGGAGCTGTTTTTT. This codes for CASSVSRKGGELFF.

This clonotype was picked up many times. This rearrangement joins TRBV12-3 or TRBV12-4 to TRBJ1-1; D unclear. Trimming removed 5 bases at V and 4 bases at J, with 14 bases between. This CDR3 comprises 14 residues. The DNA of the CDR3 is TGTGCCAGCAGTGCCCACACAGAAATCACTGAAGCTTTCTTT. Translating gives CASSAHTEITEAFF.

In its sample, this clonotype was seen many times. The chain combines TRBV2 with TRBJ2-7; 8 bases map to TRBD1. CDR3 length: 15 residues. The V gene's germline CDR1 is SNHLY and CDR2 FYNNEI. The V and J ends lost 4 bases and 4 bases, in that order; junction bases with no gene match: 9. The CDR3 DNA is TGTGCCAGCAGTGCTAGACCAGGGGGCGGGTACGAGCAGTACTTC. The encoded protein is CASSARPGGGYEQYF.

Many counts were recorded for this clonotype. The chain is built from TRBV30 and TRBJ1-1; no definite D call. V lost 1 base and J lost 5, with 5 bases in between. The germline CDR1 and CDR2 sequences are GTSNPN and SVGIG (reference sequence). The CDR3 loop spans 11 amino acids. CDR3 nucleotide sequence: TGTGCCTGGAGTGCGCGGACTGAAGCTTTCTTT. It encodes CAWSARTEAFF. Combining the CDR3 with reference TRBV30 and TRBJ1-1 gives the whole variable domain SQTIHQWPATLVQPVGSPLSLECTVEGTSNPNLYWYRQAAGRGLQLLFYSVGIGQISSEVPQNLSASRPQDRQFILSSKKLLLSDSGFYLCAWSARTEAFFGQGTRLTVV.

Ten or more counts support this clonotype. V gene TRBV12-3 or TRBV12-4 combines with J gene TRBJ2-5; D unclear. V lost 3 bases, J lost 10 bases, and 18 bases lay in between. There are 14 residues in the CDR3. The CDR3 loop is CASSFKYGQADQYF. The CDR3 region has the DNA TGTGCCAGCAGTTTCAAATATGGGCAGGCTGACCAGTACTTC.

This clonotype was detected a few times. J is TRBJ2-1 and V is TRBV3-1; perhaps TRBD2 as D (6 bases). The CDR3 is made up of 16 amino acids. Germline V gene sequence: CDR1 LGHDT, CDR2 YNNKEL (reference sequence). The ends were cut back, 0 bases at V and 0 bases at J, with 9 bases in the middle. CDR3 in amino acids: CASSQDQRASYNEQFF. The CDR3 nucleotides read TGTGCCAGCAGCCAAGATCAGCGGGCCTCCTACAATGAGCAGTTCTTC.

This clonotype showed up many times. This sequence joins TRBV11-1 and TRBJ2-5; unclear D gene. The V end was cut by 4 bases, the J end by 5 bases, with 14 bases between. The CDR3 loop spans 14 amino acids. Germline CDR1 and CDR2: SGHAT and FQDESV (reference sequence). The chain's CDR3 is CASSSSSDRETQYF. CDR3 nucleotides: TGTGCCAGCAGCTCGTCCTCGGATCGGGAGACCCAGTACTTC.

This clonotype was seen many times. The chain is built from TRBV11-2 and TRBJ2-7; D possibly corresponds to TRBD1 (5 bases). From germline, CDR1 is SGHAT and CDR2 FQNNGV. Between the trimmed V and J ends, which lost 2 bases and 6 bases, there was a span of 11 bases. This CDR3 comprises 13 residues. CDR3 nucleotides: TGTGCCAGCAGCTTATATAAGGACATCGAGCAGTACTTC. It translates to CASSLYKDIEQYF. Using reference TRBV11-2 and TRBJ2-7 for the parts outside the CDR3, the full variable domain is EAGVAQSPRYKIIEKRQSVAFWCNPISGHATLYWYQQILGQGPKLLIQFQNNGVVDDSQLPKDRFSAERLKGVDSTLKIQPAKLEDSAVYLCASSLYKDIEQYFGPGTRLTVT.

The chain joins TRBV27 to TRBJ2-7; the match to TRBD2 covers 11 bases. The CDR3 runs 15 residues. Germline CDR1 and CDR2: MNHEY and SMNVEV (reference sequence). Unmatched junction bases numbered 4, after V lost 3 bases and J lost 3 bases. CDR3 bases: TGTGCCAGCAGTTTTAGGACTAGCGGGCACTACGAGCAGTACTTC. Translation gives CASSFRTSGHYEQYF.

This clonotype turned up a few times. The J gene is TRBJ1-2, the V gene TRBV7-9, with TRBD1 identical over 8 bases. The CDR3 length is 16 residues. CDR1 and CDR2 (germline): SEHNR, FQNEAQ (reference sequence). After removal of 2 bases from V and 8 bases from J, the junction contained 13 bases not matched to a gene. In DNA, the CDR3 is TGTGCCAGCAGCTTAATCCACAGGGGGACCCCGGGCGGCTACACCTTC. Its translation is CASSLIHRGTPGGYTF.

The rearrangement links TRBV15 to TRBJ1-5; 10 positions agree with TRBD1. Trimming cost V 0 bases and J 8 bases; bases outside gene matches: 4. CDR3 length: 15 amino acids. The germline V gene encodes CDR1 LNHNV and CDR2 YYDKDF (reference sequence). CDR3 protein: CATSRDLDRGKPQHF. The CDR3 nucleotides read TGTGCCACCAGCAGAGATCTGGACAGGGGGAAGCCCCAGCATTTT.

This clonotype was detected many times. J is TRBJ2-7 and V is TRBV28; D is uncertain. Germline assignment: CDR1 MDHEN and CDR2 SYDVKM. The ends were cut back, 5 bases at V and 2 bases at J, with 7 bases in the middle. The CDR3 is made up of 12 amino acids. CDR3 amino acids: CASSVQTYEQYF. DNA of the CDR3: TGTGCCAGCAGTGTACAGACCTACGAGCAGTACTTC.

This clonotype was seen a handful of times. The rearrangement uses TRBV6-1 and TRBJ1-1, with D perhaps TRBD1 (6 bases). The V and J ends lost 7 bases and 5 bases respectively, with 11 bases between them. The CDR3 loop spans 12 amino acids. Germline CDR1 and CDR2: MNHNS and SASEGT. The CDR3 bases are TGTGCCAGCACCCGACAGGCGACTGAAGCTTTCTTT. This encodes CASTRQATEAFF.

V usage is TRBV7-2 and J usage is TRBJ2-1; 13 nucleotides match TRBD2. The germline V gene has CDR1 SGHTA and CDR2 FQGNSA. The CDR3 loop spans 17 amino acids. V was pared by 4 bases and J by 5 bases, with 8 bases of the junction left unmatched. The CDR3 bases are TGTGCCAGCAGCTCCAAGGGACTAGCGGGACCCAACAATGAGCAGTTCTTC. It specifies CASSSKGLAGPNNEQFF. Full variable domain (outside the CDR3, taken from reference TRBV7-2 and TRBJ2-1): GAGVSQSPSNKVTEKGKDVELRCDPISGHTALYWYRQSLGQGLEFLIYFQGNSAPDKSGLPSDRFSAERTGGSVSTLTIQRTQQEDSAVYLCASSSKGLAGPNNEQFFGPGTRLTVL.

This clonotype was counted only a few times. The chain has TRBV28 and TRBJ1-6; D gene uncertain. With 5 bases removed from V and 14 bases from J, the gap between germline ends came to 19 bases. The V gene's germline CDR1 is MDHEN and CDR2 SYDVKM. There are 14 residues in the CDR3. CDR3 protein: CASSPVPPRVTLHF. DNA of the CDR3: TGTGCCAGCAGTCCCGTCCCTCCTCGCGTCACCCTCCACTTT.

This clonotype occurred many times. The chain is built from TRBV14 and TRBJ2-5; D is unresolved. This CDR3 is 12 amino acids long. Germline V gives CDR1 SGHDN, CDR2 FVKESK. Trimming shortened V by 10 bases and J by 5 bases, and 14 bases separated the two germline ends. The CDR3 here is CATSDGWETQYF. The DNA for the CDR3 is TGTGCCACCTCAGATGGCTGGGAGACCCAGTACTTC.

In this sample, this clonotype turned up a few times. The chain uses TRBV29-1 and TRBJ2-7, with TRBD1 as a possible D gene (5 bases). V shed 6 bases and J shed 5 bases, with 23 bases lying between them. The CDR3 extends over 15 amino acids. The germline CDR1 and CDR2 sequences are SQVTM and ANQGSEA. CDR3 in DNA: TGCAGCGTAGCTGACAGATACCCGGCTCGGGACGAGCAGTACTTC. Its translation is CSVADRYPARDEQYF.

The CDR3 region is CASTQTGASNQPQHF. The CDR3 DNA sequence: TGTGCCAGCACCCAAACCGGAGCCTCCAATCAGCCCCAGCATTTT. V is TRBV12-3 or TRBV12-4 and J is TRBJ1-5; D ambiguous. The CDR3 runs 15 residues. V dropped 7 bases and J dropped 3 bases, with 16 bases sitting between them.

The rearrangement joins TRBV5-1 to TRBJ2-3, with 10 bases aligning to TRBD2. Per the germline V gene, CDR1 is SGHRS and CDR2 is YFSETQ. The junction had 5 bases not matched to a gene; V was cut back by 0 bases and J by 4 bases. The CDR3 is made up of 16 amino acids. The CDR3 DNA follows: TGCGCCAGCAGCTTGGTGGCTAGCGGGGGCCCAGATACGCAGTATTTT. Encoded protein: CASSLVASGGPDTQYF.